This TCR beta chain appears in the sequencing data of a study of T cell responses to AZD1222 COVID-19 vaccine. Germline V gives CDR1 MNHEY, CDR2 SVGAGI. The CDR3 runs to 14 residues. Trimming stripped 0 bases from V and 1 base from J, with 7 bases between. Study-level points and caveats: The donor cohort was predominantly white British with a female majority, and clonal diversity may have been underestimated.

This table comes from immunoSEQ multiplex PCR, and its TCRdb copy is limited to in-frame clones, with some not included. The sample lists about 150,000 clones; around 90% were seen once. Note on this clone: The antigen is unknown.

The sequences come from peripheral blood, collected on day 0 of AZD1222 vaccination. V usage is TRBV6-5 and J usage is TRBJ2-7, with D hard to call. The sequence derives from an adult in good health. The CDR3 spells CASSYSGQSYEQYF. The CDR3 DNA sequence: TGTGCCAGCAGTTACTCGGGTCAGTCCTACGAGCAGTACTTC.